These 24 T cell receptor beta chains were sequenced from one sample in a study of T cells in Graves' hyperthyroidism and ophthalmopathy. What was amplified from RNA transcripts were TCR beta CDR3 regions. TCR CDR3 underwent first-round RT-PCR with the HTBI primer set. Each CDR3 protein gets one entry after TCRdb re-called the multiplex PCR reads with MiXCR. Seen here are around 290,000 distinct CDR3 sequences, 15% to 20% observed once, and the top ten hold over 50%. Material for sequencing was blood. The receptors stem from a woman aged 55-70 years with Graves' ophthalmopathy.

This clonotype occurred many times. V gene TRBV4-1 combines with J gene TRBJ2-1; 8 nucleotides align to TRBD1. J was trimmed by 0 bases and V by 3 bases; bases with no gene match: 1. This CDR3 is 15 amino acids long. From germline, CDR1 is MGHRA and CDR2 YSYEKL. The CDR3 spells CASSQTGDSYNEQFF. The CDR3 nucleotides are TGCGCCAGCAGCCAGACAGGGGACTCCTACAATGAGCAGTTCTTC.

This clonotype was recorded at least ten times. The CDR3 DNA follows: TGCAGTGCTAGAGAGGCCCTGAGGGACACTGAAGCTTTCTTT. Translation: CSAREALRDTEAFF. The genes are TRBV20-1 and TRBJ1-1; D is unresolved. Between the trimmed V and J ends, which lost 0 bases and 3 bases, there was a span of 11 bases. CDR3 length: 14 residues. CDR1 is DFQATT, CDR2 SNEGSKA, per germline (reference sequence).

This chain connects TRBV7-2 to TRBJ2-1, with TRBD2 matching over 14 bases. The CDR3 runs 15 residues. Germline V gives CDR1 SGHTA, CDR2 FQGNSA. The ends lost 2 bases at V and 8 bases at J; junction bases unmatched: 2. CDR3 in amino acids: CASSLQGLAGDEQFF. CDR3 DNA sequence: TGTGCCAGCAGCTTACAGGGACTAGCGGGGGATGAGCAGTTCTTC.

V is TRBV14 and J is TRBJ2-7; D possibly corresponds to TRBD1 (6 bases). CDR3 size: 15 residues. Trimming pared 1 base from V and 6 bases from J, leaving 16 bases between. Germline V lookup: CDR1 SGHDN, CDR2 FVKESK. The CDR3 here is CASSQVTRGWGEQYF. The DNA for the CDR3 is TGTGCCAGCAGCCAAGTAACCAGGGGATGGGGCGAGCAGTACTTC.

This chain links TRBV6-2 or TRBV6-3 with TRBJ2-1; weak D call: TRBD1 (6 bases). The length of the CDR3 is 15 residues. The ends were cut back, 2 bases at V and 9 bases at J, with 17 bases in the middle. Germline-derived CDR1 and CDR2 are MNHEY and SVGEGT. The chain's CDR3 is CASSYGGQVETEQFF. CDR3 DNA sequence: TGTGCCAGCAGTTACGGGGGACAAGTAGAAACTGAGCAGTTCTTC.

This clonotype was detected a few times. This chain uses TRBV15 with TRBJ2-1; no clear D. This CDR3 has 16 residues. The V gene lost 0 bases and the J gene lost 6 bases, with 15 bases spanning the gap. CDR1 and CDR2 from the germline V gene are LNHNV and YYDKDF (reference sequence). The CDR3 is CATSRDPASALNEQFF. The CDR3 bases are TGTGCCACCAGCAGAGATCCAGCCAGCGCCCTCAATGAGCAGTTCTTC.

Comment on this clonotype: This may stem from a read error, because a much larger clone lies one nucleotide away. The rearrangement links TRBV6-1 to TRBJ1-1; possible D gene TRBD1, 6 bases. The V and J ends lost 3 bases and 4 bases respectively, with 15 bases between them. Germline V lookup: CDR1 MNHNS, CDR2 SASEGT. The CDR3 is made up of 15 amino acids. Here the CDR3 reads CASSEWGALTTEAFF. For the CDR3, the DNA is TGTGCCAGCAGTGAGTGGGGGGCCTTGACCACTGAAGCTTTCTTT.

This clonotype has only a few counts. The rearrangement links TRBV20-1 to TRBJ2-2; no clear D gene. Trimming stripped 1 base from V and 6 bases from J, with 9 bases between. CDR1 DFQATT and CDR2 SNEGSKA come from the germline V gene (reference sequence). The CDR3 is 13 residues long. CDR3 DNA: TGCAGTGCTAGAGTGGTTGGGCCCGGGGAGCTGTTTTTT. It is translated as CSARVVGPGELFF.

This clonotype came up a few times. CDR3 in DNA: TGTGCCAGCAGCGATAGGACCGGGACAGCAGCCTACGAGCAGTACTTC. Translating gives CASSDRTGTAAYEQYF. This chain joins TRBV13 and TRBJ2-7, with 7 bases lining up with TRBD1. Trimming removed 5 bases from V and 2 bases from J; junction bases left unmatched: 12. The CDR3 loop spans 16 amino acids. Germline values: CDR1 PRHDT, CDR2 FYEKMQ (reference sequence). Full variable domain (missing parts from reference TRBV13 and TRBJ2-7): AAGVIQSPRHLIKEKRETATLKCYPIPRHDTVYWYQQGPGQDPQFLISFYEKMQSDKGSIPDRFSAQQFSDYHSELNMSSLELGDSALYFCASSDRTGTAAYEQYFGPGTRLTVT.

This clonotype was observed a few times. The rearrangement joins TRBV4-3 to TRBJ2-3, with 9 bases fitting TRBD2. Trimming at V came to 1 base and at J to 4 bases, leaving 3 bases not matched to a gene. This CDR3 region has 15 residues. The germline CDR1 and CDR2 sequences are LGHNA and YSLEER. In DNA form, the CDR3 reads TGCGCCAGCAGCCAAGTAGCGGGAGTATCAGATACGCAGTATTTT. Amino acids: CASSQVAGVSDTQYF.

In this sample, this clonotype turned up many times. The chain couples TRBV6-1 to TRBJ2-7; D unclear. Deletions cut 3 bases from V and 10 bases from J, with 22 bases between. This CDR3 contains 15 residues. CDR1 MNHNS and CDR2 SASEGT come from the germline V gene. CDR3 bases: TGTGCCAGCAGTGAGTTCTCCCTCCTTTCGGCCGAACAGTACTTC. Its protein product is CASSEFSLLSAEQYF.

This clonotype has a handful of counts. This rearrangement joins TRBV4-1 to TRBJ1-2, with 9 bases that match TRBD1. CDR1 and CDR2 (germline): MGHRA, YSYEKL. V was pared by 1 base and J by 2 bases, with 5 bases of the junction left unmatched. There are 16 residues in the CDR3. CDR3 in amino acids: CASSQGSQGANYGYTF. CDR3 nucleotides: TGCGCCAGCAGCCAAGGATCACAGGGGGCGAACTATGGCTACACCTTC.

This clonotype was recorded many times. V gene TRBV7-2 combines with J gene TRBJ2-1; D might be TRBD1 or TRBD2, each matching 5 bases. Germline-derived CDR1 and CDR2 are SGHTA and FQGNSA. The CDR3 sequence is 15 residues long. Trimming took 1 base from V and 8 from J, leaving 15 bases between them. The CDR3, as DNA: TGTGCCAGCAGCTTAGTCCGGGGCCCCACCGATGAGCAGTTCTTC. Amino acid sequence: CASSLVRGPTDEQFF.

This clonotype came up a few times. The V gene is TRBV9, the J gene TRBJ2-2; 14 bases are a match to TRBD2. V gave up 0 bases and J gave up 4 bases; unmatched junction bases: 8. The CDR3 contains 19 residues. In germline, CDR1 is SGDLS, CDR2 YYNGEE. The CDR3 loop is CASSVDGLAGGYRTGELFF. Here the CDR3 DNA reads TGTGCCAGCAGCGTAGATGGACTAGCGGGGGGCTACCGCACCGGGGAGCTGTTTTTT.

This clonotype has just one count. A much bigger clone sits one base away, suggesting this may be a read error. The V gene is TRBV29-1, the J gene TRBJ2-1, with TRBD2 as a possible D gene (5 bases). The J call could be wrong; TRBJ2-7 is a better fit for the DNA end. The CDR3 spans 14 residues. Germline CDR1 is SQVTM and CDR2 is ANQGSEA. The CDR3 reads CSIGFGSAYNEQYF. In DNA form, the CDR3 reads TGCAGCATTGGATTTGGTAGCGCATACAATGAGCAGTACTTC.

A few counts support this clonotype. CDR3 sequence: CASSSGLAGGGNEQFF. In DNA, the CDR3 is TGCGCCAGCAGCTCGGGACTAGCGGGGGGTGGTAATGAGCAGTTCTTC. The chain recombines TRBV5-1 with TRBJ2-1, with TRBD2 matching over 15 bases. V was pared by 3 bases and J by 7 bases, with 5 bases of the junction left unmatched. There are 16 residues in the CDR3. Germline CDR1 is SGHRS and CDR2 is YFSETQ.

Remarks on this clonotype: A much larger clone differs from this one at a single base, so this may be a read error. The chain carries TRBV7-6 and TRBJ1-6; D uncertain. V was pared by 1 base and J by 5 bases, with 3 bases between. The CDR3 loop spans 13 amino acids. Germline V gene lookup returns CDR1 SGHVS and CDR2 FNYEAQ. The chain's CDR3 is CASSLEDNSPLHF. In DNA, the CDR3 is TGTGCCAGCAGCTTAGAGGATAATTCACCCCTCCACTTT. Together with reference TRBV7-6 and TRBJ1-6, the CDR3 gives the full variable domain: GAGVSQSPRYKVTKRGQDVALRCDPISGHVSLYWYRQALGQGPEFLTYFNYEAQQDKSGLPNDRFSAERPEGSISTLTIQRTEQRDSAMYRCASSLEDNSPLHFGNGTRLTVT.

This clonotype was observed many times. This chain links TRBV28 with TRBJ2-6; D not resolved. V was trimmed by 11 bases and J by 0 bases, leaving 11 bases between them. The CDR3 runs to 14 residues. Germline-derived CDR1 and CDR2 are MDHEN and SYDVKM. In nucleotides, the CDR3 is TGTGCCGCTCTTCCCTTCTCTGGGGCCAACGTCCTGACTTTC. Its translation is CAALPFSGANVLTF.

This clonotype occurred a few times. In DNA form, the CDR3 reads TGTGCCATCAGCCGGACGGATTCCTACGAGCAGTACTTC. Translating gives CAISRTDSYEQYF. V is TRBV10-3 and J is TRBJ2-7, with D uncertain. CDR1 ENHRY and CDR2 SYGVKD come from the germline V gene. Trimming removed 6 bases at V and 1 base at J, with 10 bases between. The CDR3 is 13 amino acids.

A few counts support this clonotype. The chain couples TRBV10-3 to TRBJ1-2; TRBD1 agrees at 9 bases. Germline CDR1 and CDR2: ENHRY and SYGVKD. V lost 6 bases, J lost 6 bases, and 8 bases stayed unmatched. This CDR3 has 14 residues. The CDR3 bases are TGTGCCATCAGGGAGGATCGGGACAGGGATGGCTACACCTTC. Amino acid sequence: CAIREDRDRDGYTF.

Many counts were recorded for this clonotype. The CDR3 is CASSFLEQGSNEQFF. The DNA for the CDR3 is TGCGCCAGCAGCTTTCTGGAGCAGGGGTCCAATGAGCAGTTCTTC. The V call is TRBV5-1, the J call TRBJ2-1; D is perhaps TRBD1 (6 bases). CDR1 is SGHRS and CDR2 is YFSETQ in the germline V gene. The CDR3 spans 15 residues. Trimming left V 2 bases short and J 6 bases short, with 15 bases between.

Of note for this clonotype: A much larger clone differs from this one at a single base, so this may be a read error. CDR3 coding DNA: TGTGCCAGCAGCCAAGAGTCCCAGTTCCCCTACGAGCAGTACTTC. It encodes CASSQESQFPYEQYF. The genes are TRBV4-2 and TRBJ2-7; D is uncertain. The CDR3 runs to 15 residues. Germline assignment: CDR1 LGHNA and CDR2 YNFKEQ. The V end was cut by 0 bases, the J end by 2 bases, with 11 bases between.

This clonotype has at least ten counts. The rearrangement joins TRBV7-8 to TRBJ2-7; no reliable D call. The CDR3 totals 13 residues. Germline V lookup: CDR1 SGHVS, CDR2 FQNEAQ. Trimming removed 5 bases from V and 1 base from J, with 9 bases in between. The CDR3 coding sequence is TGTGCCAGCAGCCCGCAATGGTCCTACGAGCAGTACTTC. Its protein is CASSPQWSYEQYF.

With respect to this clonotype: This may be a read error, as it is one base from a much larger clone. This chain connects TRBV28 to TRBJ2-7, with D unresolved. The CDR3 is made up of 14 amino acids. Germline V gene data show CDR1 as MDHEN and CDR2 as SYDVKM. Written as DNA, the CDR3 is TGTGCCAGCAGCTTCTCGACAAGTGCATACGAGCGGTACTTC. Residues: CASSFSTSAYERYF.